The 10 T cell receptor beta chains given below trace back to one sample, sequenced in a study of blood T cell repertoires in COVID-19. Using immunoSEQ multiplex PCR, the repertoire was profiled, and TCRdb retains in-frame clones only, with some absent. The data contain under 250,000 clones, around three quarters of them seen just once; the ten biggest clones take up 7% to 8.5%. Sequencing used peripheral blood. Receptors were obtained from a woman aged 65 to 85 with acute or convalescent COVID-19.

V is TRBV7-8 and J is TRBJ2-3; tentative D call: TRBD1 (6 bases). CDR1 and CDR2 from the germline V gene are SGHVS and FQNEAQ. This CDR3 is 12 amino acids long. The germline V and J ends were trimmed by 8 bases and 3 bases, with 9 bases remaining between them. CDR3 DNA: TGTGCCAGCGGGGGCGGAACAGATACGCAGTATTTT. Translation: CASGGGTDTQYF. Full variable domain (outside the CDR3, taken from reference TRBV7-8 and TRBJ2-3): GAGVSQSPRYKVAKRGQDVALRCDPISGHVSLFWYQQALGQGPEFLTYFQNEAQLDKSGLPSDRFFAERPEGSVSTLKIQRTQQEDSAVYLCASGGGTDTQYFGPGTRLTVL.

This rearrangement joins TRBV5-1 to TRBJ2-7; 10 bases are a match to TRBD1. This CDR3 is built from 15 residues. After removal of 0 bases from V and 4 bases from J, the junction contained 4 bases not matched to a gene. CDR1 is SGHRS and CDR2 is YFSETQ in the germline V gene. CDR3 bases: TGCGCCAGCAGCTTGGGTGGACAGGGGGGATACGAGCAGTACTTC. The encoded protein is CASSLGGQGGYEQYF.

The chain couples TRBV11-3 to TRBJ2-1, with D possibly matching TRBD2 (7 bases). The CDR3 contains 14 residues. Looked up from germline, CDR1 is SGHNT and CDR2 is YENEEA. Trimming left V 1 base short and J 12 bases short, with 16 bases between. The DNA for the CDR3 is TGTGCCAGCAGCTTAGGTGGCGCGGGGGCTCTGCAGTTCTTC. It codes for CASSLGGAGALQFF.

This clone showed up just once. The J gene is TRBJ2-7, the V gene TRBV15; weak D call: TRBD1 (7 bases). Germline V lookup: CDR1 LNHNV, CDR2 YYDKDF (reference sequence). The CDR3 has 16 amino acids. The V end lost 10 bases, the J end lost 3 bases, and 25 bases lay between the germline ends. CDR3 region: CASRRGAKAYHYEQYV. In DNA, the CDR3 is TGTGCCAGCCGCAGGGGGGCAAAAGCATACCACTACGAGCAGTACGTC.

The CDR3 sequence: CASSKMGDRGIHEQYV. The DNA of the CDR3 is TGTGCCAGCAGCAAAATGGGGGACAGGGGGATCCACGAGCAGTACGTC. J is TRBJ2-7 and V is TRBV21-1; the DNA was not used to check the table's D call, TRBD1. TRBV21-1 is noted as a pseudogene. CDR3 length: 16 residues.

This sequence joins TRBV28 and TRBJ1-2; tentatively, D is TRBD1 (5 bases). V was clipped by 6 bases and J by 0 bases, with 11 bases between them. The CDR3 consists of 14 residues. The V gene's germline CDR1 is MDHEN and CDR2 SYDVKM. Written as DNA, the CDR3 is TGTGCCAGCAGGCTAACAGGAGCTAACTATGGCTACACCTTC. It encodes CASRLTGANYGYTF.

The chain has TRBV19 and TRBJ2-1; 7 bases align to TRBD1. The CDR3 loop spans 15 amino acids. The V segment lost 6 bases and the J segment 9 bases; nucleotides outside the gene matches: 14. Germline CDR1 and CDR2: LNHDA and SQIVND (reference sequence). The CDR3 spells CASRTSTGSVLEQFF. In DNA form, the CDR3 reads TGTGCCAGTAGGACTTCGACAGGGTCGGTTCTTGAGCAGTTCTTC.

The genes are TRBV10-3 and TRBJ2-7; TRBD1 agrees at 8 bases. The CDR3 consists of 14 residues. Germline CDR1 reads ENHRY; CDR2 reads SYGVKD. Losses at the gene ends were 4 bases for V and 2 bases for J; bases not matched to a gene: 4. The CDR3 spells CAISGGTGTYEQYF. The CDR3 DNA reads TGTGCCATCAGTGGGGGGACAGGTACCTACGAGCAGTACTTC.

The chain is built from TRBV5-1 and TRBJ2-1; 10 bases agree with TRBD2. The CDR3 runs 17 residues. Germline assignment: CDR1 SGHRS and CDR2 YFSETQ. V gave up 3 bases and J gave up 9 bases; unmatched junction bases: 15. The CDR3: CASSSGPPTSGEGEQFF. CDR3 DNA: TGCGCCAGCAGCTCGGGTCCTCCAACTAGCGGGGAGGGTGAGCAGTTCTTC. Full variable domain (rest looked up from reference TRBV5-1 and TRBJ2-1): KAGVTQTPRYLIKTRGQQVTLSCSPISGHRSVSWYQQTPGQGLQFLFEYFSETQRNKGNFPGRFSGRQFSNSRSEMNVSTLELGDSALYLCASSSGPPTSGEGEQFFGPGTRLTVL.

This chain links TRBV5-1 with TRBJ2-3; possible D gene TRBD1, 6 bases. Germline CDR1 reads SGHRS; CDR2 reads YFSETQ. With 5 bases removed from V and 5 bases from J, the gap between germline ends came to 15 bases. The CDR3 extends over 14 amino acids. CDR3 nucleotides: TGCGCCAGCAGGGCAGGGGATCTATTAGATACGCAGTATTTT. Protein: CASRAGDLLDTQYF.